These 17 T cell receptor beta chains share one sample of origin, sequenced in a study of T cells in Graves' hyperthyroidism and ophthalmopathy (dated by TCRdb to the late 2010s). To prepare the library, multiplex PCR was applied. The data were produced on an Illumina HiSeq 2000. The TCR beta CDR3 regions were amplified from RNA transcripts. A first-round RT-PCR of the TCR CDR3 used the HTBI primer set with the Qiagen OneStep RT-PCR kit. TCRdb trimmed the raw reads at Q25, called clones with MiXCR and kept productive beta chains. Each CDR3 protein gets just one entry, which takes the most common genes and DNA from the rows behind it. The sample includes 300,000 to 400,000 distinct CDR3 sequences, with around 13% observed a single time. The ten largest clones take up about 11% of the sample. Sequences were obtained from blood. Source of these receptors: a woman aged 60-75 years with Graves' hyperthyroidism.

This chain links TRBV4-2 with TRBJ2-1; TRBD2 agrees at 9 bases. The ends lost 7 bases at V and 1 base at J; junction bases unmatched: 5. This CDR3 is built from 15 residues. Germline V gene lookup returns CDR1 LGHNA and CDR2 YNFKEQ. The CDR3 loop reads CASTATSGSYNEQFF. The CDR3 region has the DNA TGTGCCAGCACCGCGACTAGCGGTTCCTACAATGAGCAGTTCTTC.

The chain is built from TRBV2 and TRBJ2-5; a weak D match, TRBD2 (5 bases). V was shortened by 6 bases and J by 6 bases, with 8 bases between the two germline ends. The CDR3 covers 11 residues. The germline CDR1 and CDR2 sequences are SNHLY and FYNNEI. The CDR3: CASRLVKTQYF. CDR3 bases: TGTGCCAGCAGACTAGTAAAGACCCAGTACTTC.

This clonotype was recorded many times. The genes are TRBV6-1 and TRBJ2-1; 9 bases are a match to TRBD2. Germline trimming cut 6 bases from V and 8 bases from J; bases unmatched to any gene: 8. This CDR3 region has 14 residues. Germline V gives CDR1 MNHNS, CDR2 SASEGT. In DNA, the CDR3 is TGTGCCAGCAGACTAGCGGGCCGGAGTGATGAGCAGTTCTTC. It yields the protein CASRLAGRSDEQFF.

This clonotype occurred a few times. The chain links TRBV4-2 to TRBJ2-7; D ambiguous. CDR3 length: 16 amino acids. The germline V and J ends were trimmed by 0 bases and 0 bases, with 12 bases remaining between them. Looked up from germline, CDR1 is LGHNA and CDR2 is YNFKEQ. The CDR3 sequence: CASSQDQASPSYEQYF. CDR3 coding DNA: TGTGCCAGCAGCCAAGATCAGGCCAGTCCCTCCTACGAGCAGTACTTC.

There are many counts of this clonotype. V usage is TRBV13 and J usage is TRBJ2-1; tentatively, D is TRBD1 (6 bases). The germline V gene encodes CDR1 PRHDT and CDR2 FYEKMQ (reference sequence). The V gene lost 0 bases and the J gene lost 4 bases, with 16 bases spanning the gap. This CDR3 comprises 17 residues. This CDR3 is CASSLGSGTNLYNEQFF. DNA of the CDR3: TGTGCCAGCAGCTTAGGCTCCGGGACAAACCTTTACAATGAGCAGTTCTTC. Drawing the rest from reference TRBV13 and TRBJ2-1, the complete variable domain is AAGVIQSPRHLIKEKRETATLKCYPIPRHDTVYWYQQGPGQDPQFLISFYEKMQSDKGSIPDRFSAQQFSDYHSELNMSSLELGDSALYFCASSLGSGTNLYNEQFFGPGTRLTVL.

This clonotype was observed many times. In DNA form, the CDR3 reads TGTGCCAGCAGTGAAAATCCCAGGGGCTACTACGAGCAGTACTTC. Its protein is CASSENPRGYYEQYF. The rearrangement links TRBV6-1 to TRBJ2-7, with D perhaps matching TRBD1 (6 bases). The CDR3 contains 15 residues. Per germline, CDR1 MNHNS and CDR2 SASEGT. V was trimmed by 2 bases and J by 3 bases, leaving 14 bases between them.

The gene calls are TRBV5-5 and TRBJ2-1; D may match TRBD1 or TRBD2 (5 bases each). CDR1 and CDR2 from the germline V gene are SGHKS and YYEKEE (reference sequence). V lost 2 bases to trimming and J lost 8 bases, with 8 bases between them. This CDR3 is 12 amino acids long. CDR3 in DNA: TGTGCCAGCAGCTTTAGAGGGGATGAGCAGTTCTTC. Protein: CASSFRGDEQFF.

This clonotype was counted many times. The chain uses TRBV11-2 and TRBJ2-3; 9 positions agree with TRBD1. CDR1 and CDR2 (germline): SGHAT, FQNNGV. The CDR3 has 15 amino acids. Trimming cost V 0 bases and J 6 bases; bases outside gene matches: 4. The CDR3 loop is CASSLDSGQGDTQYF. DNA of the CDR3: TGTGCCAGCAGCTTAGATTCCGGACAGGGGGATACGCAGTATTTT.

The chain carries TRBV19 and TRBJ2-2, with 8 bases identical to TRBD2. The CDR3 loop spans 15 amino acids. Germline V lookup: CDR1 LNHDA, CDR2 SQIVND (reference sequence). V shed 6 bases and J 6 bases; nucleotides not matched to a gene: 9. CDR3 coding DNA: TGTGCCAGTAGGATCGGGACTAGATGGGCCGGGGAGCTGTTTTTT. Its protein product is CASRIGTRWAGELFF.

The V call is TRBV20-1, the J call TRBJ2-3; a possible D gene is TRBD2 (6 bases). The CDR3 is 13 amino acids. Deletions cut 7 bases from V and 3 bases from J, with 14 bases between. CDR1 DFQATT and CDR2 SNEGSKA come from the germline V gene (reference sequence). The CDR3 region has the DNA TGCAGTGTGACGGGAGATCAAACAGATACGCAGTATTTT. Its protein product is CSVTGDQTDTQYF.

The sample holds one count of this clonotype. The V gene is TRBV27, the J gene TRBJ1-2; D not certain. The V gene lost 2 bases and the J gene lost 5 bases, with 12 bases spanning the gap. The CDR3 runs 14 residues. Germline CDR1 MNHEY, CDR2 SMNVEV (reference sequence). The CDR3, as DNA: TGTGCCAGCAGTTTAATCGGGCCTGGATATGGCTACACCTTC. Translated, it gives CASSLIGPGYGYTF.

This clonotype appeared a single time. The chain links TRBV2 to TRBJ2-7, with TRBD1 matching over 7 bases. CDR3 length: 14 amino acids. The germline V gene has CDR1 SNHLY and CDR2 FYNNEI. V was clipped by 7 bases and J by 2 bases; unmatched bases: 8. Here the CDR3 DNA reads TGTGCCAGCATCAGGTCTCAGGGGGCCTACGAGCAGTACTTC. This gives the protein CASIRSQGAYEQYF.

A remark on this clonotype: A much larger clone lies one base from this, so it may be a read error. The chain employs TRBV30 and TRBJ1-1; D possibly corresponds to TRBD1 (6 bases). CDR3 length: 13 amino acids. V lost 3 bases and J 4 bases, leaving 12 bases between the germline ends. Germline V gives CDR1 GTSNPN, CDR2 SVGIG (reference sequence). Here the CDR3 DNA reads TGTGCCTGGAGGAGCAGGGGAGGCACTGAAGCTTTCTTT. Protein product: CAWRSRGGTEAFF.

This clonotype came up many times. The chain uses TRBV28 and TRBJ1-1; D is perhaps TRBD1 (5 bases). The CDR3 totals 13 residues. Germline CDR1 MDHEN, CDR2 SYDVKM. V was shortened by 6 bases and J by 4 bases, with 12 bases between the two germline ends. Here the CDR3 DNA reads TGTGCCAGCAGCCCGGGACGGATCACTGAAGCTTTCTTT. Its translation: CASSPGRITEAFF.

This clonotype was recorded a few times. This sequence joins TRBV25-1 and TRBJ2-1, with 8 nucleotides matching TRBD1. The J segment lost 3 bases and the V segment lost 1 base, leaving 2 bases of the junction unmatched. Per germline, CDR1 MGHDK and CDR2 SYGVNS. This CDR3 has 15 residues. CDR3 nucleotides: TGTGCCAGCAGTGAATGGGGGACAGGCTACAATGAGCAGTTCTTC. As protein: CASSEWGTGYNEQFF.

This clonotype was recorded at least ten times. The CDR3 DNA reads as TGTGCCAGCAGCTTAGACACACTAGCTGAAGCTTTCTTT. It encodes CASSLDTLAEAFF. The chain is built from TRBV7-8 and TRBJ1-1; unclear D gene. The CDR3 runs to 13 residues. V lost 1 base and J lost 6, with 9 bases in between. Germline CDR1 reads SGHVS; CDR2 reads FQNEAQ.

In its sample, this clonotype was seen many times. The V call is TRBV20-1, the J call TRBJ2-3; TRBD2 aligns across 8 bases. CDR3 length: 16 residues. The V gene's germline CDR1 is DFQATT and CDR2 SNEGSKA (reference sequence). V was pared by 0 bases and J by 5 bases, with 10 bases of the junction left unmatched. The CDR3 region is CSARDVRGLAGDTQYF. The CDR3 DNA reads as TGCAGTGCTAGAGATGTAAGAGGGCTAGCGGGAGATACGCAGTATTTT.